This TCR beta chain was sequenced for a study of T cell changes during pregnancy in multiple sclerosis. The method was immunoSEQ multiplex PCR; TCRdb's version includes in-frame clones alone and lacks a portion of them. The table lists tens of thousands of clones, over 85% of them singletons. Trimming removed 6 bases at V and 4 bases at J, with 19 bases between. CDR3 length equals 14 residues. CDR1 SQVTM and CDR2 ANQGSEA come from the germline V gene. Sequenced material: peripheral blood, taken in the third trimester of pregnancy. The clonotype originates from a female donor in good health, enrolled as a control in a pregnancy study. V gene TRBV29-1 combines with J gene TRBJ2-7; D possibly corresponds to TRBD1 (5 bases). DNA for the CDR3: TGCAGCGTAGGTCAGGGATCCTTATTTTACGAGCAGTACTTC. Protein: CSVGQGSLFYEQYF.